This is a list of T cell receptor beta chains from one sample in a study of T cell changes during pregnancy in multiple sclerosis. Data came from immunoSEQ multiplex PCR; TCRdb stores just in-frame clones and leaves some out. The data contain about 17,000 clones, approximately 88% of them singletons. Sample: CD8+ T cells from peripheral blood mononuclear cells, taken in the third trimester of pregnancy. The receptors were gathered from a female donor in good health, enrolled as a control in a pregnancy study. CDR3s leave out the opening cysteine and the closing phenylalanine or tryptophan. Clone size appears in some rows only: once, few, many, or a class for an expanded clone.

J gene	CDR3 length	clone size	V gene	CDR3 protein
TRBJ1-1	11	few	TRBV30	AWSVNVNTEAF
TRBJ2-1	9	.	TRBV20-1	SARGGGEQF
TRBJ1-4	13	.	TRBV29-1	SVEDWGGNNEKLF
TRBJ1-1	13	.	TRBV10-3	AISDRLSGLTEAF
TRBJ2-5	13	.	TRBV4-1	ASSQGGGSQETQY
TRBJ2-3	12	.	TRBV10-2	ASTLAGGADTQY
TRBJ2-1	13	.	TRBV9	ASSVEGSGPNEQF
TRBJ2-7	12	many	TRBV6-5	ASSPTGGTYEQY
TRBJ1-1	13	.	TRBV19	ASSPGQGVYTEAF
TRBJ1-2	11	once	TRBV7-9	ASSRDGSGGYT
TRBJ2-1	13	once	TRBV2	ASSEGVAGGNEQF
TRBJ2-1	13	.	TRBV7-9	ASSLWSGSYNEQF
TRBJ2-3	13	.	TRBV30	AWSVGTGRADTQY
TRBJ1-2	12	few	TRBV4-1	ASSHIQGRNGYT
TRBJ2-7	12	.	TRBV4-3	ASSQDGTDYEQY
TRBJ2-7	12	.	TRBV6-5	ASSFIDRSYEQY
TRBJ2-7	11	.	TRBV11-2	ASSLHTDYEQY
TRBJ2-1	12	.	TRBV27	ASSPTIAGYRPF
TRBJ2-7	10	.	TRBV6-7	ASGEQGDEQY
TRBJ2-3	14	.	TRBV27	ASSLTVTQATDTQY
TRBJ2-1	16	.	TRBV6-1	ASSAPLAGGPGHNEQF
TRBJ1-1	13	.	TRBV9	ASSVARTANTEAF
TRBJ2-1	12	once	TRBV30	AWGTSGSENEQF
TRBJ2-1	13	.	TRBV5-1	ASSLAGTDYNEQF
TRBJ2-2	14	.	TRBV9	ASSAGDRTNTGELF
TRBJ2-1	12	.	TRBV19	ASSMWGGGDEQF
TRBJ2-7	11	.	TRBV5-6	ASSFFPGYEQY
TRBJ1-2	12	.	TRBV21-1	ASSKAEENNGYT
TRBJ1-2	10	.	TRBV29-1	SVASGANGYT
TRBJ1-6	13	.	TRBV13	ASSSRQGTYSPLH
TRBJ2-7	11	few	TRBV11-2	ASSPSDSYEQY
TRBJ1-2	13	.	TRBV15	ATSVGPGPSGGYT
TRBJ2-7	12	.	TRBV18	ASSQREGSYEQY
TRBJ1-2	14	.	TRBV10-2	ASSEEAGGHGYGYT
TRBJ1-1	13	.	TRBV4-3	ASSQEAGVRTEAF
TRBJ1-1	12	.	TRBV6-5	ASSPRGTQEEAF
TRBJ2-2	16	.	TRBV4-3	ASSQVLAGGLNTGELF
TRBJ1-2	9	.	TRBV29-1	SVSDREGYT
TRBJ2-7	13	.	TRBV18	ASSPTESSPYEQY
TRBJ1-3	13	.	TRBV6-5	ASSLTSGSGNTIY
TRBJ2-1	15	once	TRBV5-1	ASSLVGSGRTDNEQF
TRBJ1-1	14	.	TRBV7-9	ASSLALRLPMAEAF
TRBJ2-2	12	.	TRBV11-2	ASSLDFSTGELF
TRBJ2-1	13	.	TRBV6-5	ASSPGSSSYNEQF
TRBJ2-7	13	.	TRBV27	ASSFGTGGDYEQY